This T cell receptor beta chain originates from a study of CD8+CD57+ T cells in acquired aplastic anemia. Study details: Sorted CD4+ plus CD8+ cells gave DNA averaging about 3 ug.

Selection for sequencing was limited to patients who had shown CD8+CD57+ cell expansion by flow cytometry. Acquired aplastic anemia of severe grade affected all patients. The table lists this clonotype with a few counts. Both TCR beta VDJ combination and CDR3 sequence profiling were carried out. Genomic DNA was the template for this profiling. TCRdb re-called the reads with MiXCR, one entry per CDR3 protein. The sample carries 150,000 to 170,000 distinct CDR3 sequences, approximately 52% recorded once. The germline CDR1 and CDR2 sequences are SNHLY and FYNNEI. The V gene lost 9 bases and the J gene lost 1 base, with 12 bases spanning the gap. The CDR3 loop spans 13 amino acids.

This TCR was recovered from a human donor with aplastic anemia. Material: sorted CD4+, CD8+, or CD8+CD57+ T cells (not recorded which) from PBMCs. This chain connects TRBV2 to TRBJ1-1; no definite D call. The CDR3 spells CASEREANTEAFF. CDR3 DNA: TGTGCCAGTGAAAGGGAAGCGAACACTGAAGCTTTCTTT.